The clone carrying this T cell receptor beta chain was recorded at least ten times. Its specificity is not known. The sample is drawn from a study of read filtering for tumor transcriptome and immune sequencing. CDR3 length: 14 residues. Germline assignment: CDR1 MDHEN and CDR2 SYDVKM. The V and J ends lost 6 bases and 10 bases, in that order; junction bases with no gene match: 7. This library used around 400 ng RNA and molecular barcoded adaptors spanning alpha/delta and beta/gamma chains. In TCRdb, the reads were re-called with MiXCR into one record per CDR3 protein. The data show tens of thousands of distinct CDR3 sequences, approximately 10% seen once. Study conclusions and caveats: RNA-seq captured clonotypes less deeply and reliably than IR-seq. Sorted CD138-negative bone marrow cells were not purified T cells.

The chain employs TRBV28 and TRBJ1-4; 11 nucleotides line up with TRBD1. Sequencing was carried out using a population of CD138-negative cells sorted from bone marrow. This receptor was identified in a donor over 35 with multiple myeloma. CDR3 loop: CASRGPGQGVKLFF. CDR3 nucleotide sequence: TGTGCCAGCAGAGGACCGGGACAGGGGGTAAAACTGTTTTTT.